This T cell receptor (beta chain) was profiled in a study of blood T cells in healthy people across ages. Study-wide findings and caveats: A roughly linear fall in TCR beta diversity per million T cells was seen with increasing age.

A second 7 to 11 cycle PCR used barcoded and J-beta primers. Each TCR beta cDNA got a 12-nucleotide random molecular identifier. TCRdb processed the 5' RACE reads anew with MiXCR; each CDR3 protein has one entry. The sample carries about 780,000 distinct CDR3 sequences, around 50% recorded once. It was about 10 milliliters of peripheral blood that were drawn from each donor. Per germline, CDR1 MNHEY and CDR2 SVGAGI. The CDR3 totals 15 residues. With 3 bases clipped from V and 7 bases from J, the junction kept 8 bases outside the gene matches. About this clonotype: Its specificity is unknown.

This TCR was sampled from a man older than 75 in good health. The chain links TRBV6-5 to TRBJ1-5; 8 positions match TRBD1. The sequencing sample was made of blood. CDR3 sequence (DNA): TGTGCCAGCAGTTATCAGGGACAGGACCGCCAGCCCCAGCATTTT. This sequence encodes CASSYQGQDRQPQHF.